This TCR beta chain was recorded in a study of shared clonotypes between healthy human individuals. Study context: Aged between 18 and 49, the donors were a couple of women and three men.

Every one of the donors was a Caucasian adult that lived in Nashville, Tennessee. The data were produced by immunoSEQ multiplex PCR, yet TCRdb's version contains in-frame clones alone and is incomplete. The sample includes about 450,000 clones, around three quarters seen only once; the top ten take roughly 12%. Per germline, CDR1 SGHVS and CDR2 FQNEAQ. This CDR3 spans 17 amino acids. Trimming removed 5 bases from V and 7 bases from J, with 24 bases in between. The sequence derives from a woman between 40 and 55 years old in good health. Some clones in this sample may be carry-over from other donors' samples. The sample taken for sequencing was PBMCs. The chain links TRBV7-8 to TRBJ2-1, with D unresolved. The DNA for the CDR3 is TGTGCCAGCAGCCAACTAAAGGCCGCCCGGTGGGAAAATGAGCAGTTCTTC. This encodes CASSQLKAARWENEQFF.